The TCR beta chain under discussion was sequenced for a study of shared clonotypes between healthy human individuals. CD45RO-negative, CCR7-selected cells formed the naive CD8 fraction, which excluded terminally differentiated effector memory CD45RA+ cells. Caucasian adults residing in Nashville, Tennessee made up all the donors. Points on this clone: Its antigen remains unidentified. The sample has other DNA sequences that encode this CDR3 too.

CDR1 MDHEN and CDR2 SYDVKM come from the germline V gene. The CDR3 runs to 13 residues. With V trimmed by 6 bases and J by 2 bases, 4 bases remained unmatched. General study findings and limits: Clonotype sharing across donors was expected to vary with sequencing depth. Clonotypes shared by all four sorted-subset donors had higher generation probabilities than non-shared clonotypes.

Genomic DNA of every subset was divided equally among multiple immunoSEQ plates. Assay: immunoSEQ multiplex PCR; the TCRdb copy retains only in-frame clones and omits some. Of roughly 2 million clones listed, about 95% are singletons. The TCR originated in a man aged 18-30 years in good health. The V call is TRBV28, the J call TRBJ2-7, with 7 bases matching TRBD1. Sequenced: naive CD8+ T cells sorted from blood. This CDR3 reads CASRTGQTYEQYF. The CDR3 nucleotides read TGTGCCAGCAGAACGGGACAGACCTACGAGCAGTACTTC.